The TCR beta chain described here comes from a study of T cells after yellow fever vaccination. V lost 8 bases to trimming and J lost 2 bases, with 16 bases between them. CDR3 size: 14 residues. Germline V gene sequence: CDR1 MDHEN, CDR2 SYDVKM. TCRdb re-derived calls from the 5' RACE reads in MiXCR, one entry per CDR3 protein. The table shows approximately 250,000 distinct CDR3 sequences, with roughly 3.5% occurring only once. This clonotype was seen many times. The starting material was PBMCs, obtained 15 days after the yellow fever booster vaccination. The genes are TRBV28 and TRBJ2-7; D unclear. This receptor was identified in a man between 18 and 29 years old who received the YFV17D yellow fever vaccine. As DNA, the CDR3 is TGTGCCAGCTCCCAAAATGGGTCCCCCTACGAGCAGTACTTC. This encodes CASSQNGSPYEQYF.